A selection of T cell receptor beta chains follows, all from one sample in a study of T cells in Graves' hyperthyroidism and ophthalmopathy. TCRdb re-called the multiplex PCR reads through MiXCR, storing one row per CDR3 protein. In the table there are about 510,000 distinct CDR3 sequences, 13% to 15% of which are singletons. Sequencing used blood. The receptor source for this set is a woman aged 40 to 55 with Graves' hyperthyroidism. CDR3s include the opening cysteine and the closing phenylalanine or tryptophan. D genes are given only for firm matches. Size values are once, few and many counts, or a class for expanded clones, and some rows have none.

cdr3_aa: CASSIGPGTQNTDTQYF
cdr3_nt: TGCGCCAGCAGCATTGGTCCGGGGACACAAAACACAGATACGCAGTATTTT
v_call: TRBV5-1
j_call: TRBJ2-3
d_call: .
clone_size: many

cdr3_aa: CASRAEFYGYTF
cdr3_nt: TGTGCCAGCAGGGCCGAATTCTATGGCTACACCTTC
v_call: TRBV28
j_call: TRBJ1-2
d_call: .
clone_size: many

cdr3_aa: CASSLAGPGEQYF
cdr3_nt: TGTGCCAGCAGCTTGGCGGGGCCTGGGGAGCAGTACTTC
v_call: TRBV5-6
j_call: TRBJ2-7
d_call: .
clone_size: .

cdr3_aa: CASSQSRGGEQFF
cdr3_nt: TGTGCCAGCAGCCAATCGAGGGGAGGTGAGCAGTTCTTC
v_call: TRBV3-1
j_call: TRBJ2-1
d_call: .
clone_size: .

cdr3_aa: CSARGEGYNEQFF
cdr3_nt: TGCAGTGCTAGGGGGGAGGGATACAATGAGCAGTTCTTC
v_call: TRBV20-1
j_call: TRBJ2-1
d_call: TRBD2
clone_size: .

cdr3_aa: CSAEGDSLYEQYF
cdr3_nt: TGCAGTGCTGAGGGGGACAGCCTCTACGAGCAGTACTTC
v_call: TRBV20-1
j_call: TRBJ2-7
d_call: TRBD1
clone_size: many

cdr3_aa: CSAPSGVLNIQYF
cdr3_nt: TGCAGTGCCCCGTCCGGGGTACTGAACATTCAGTACTTC
v_call: TRBV20-1
j_call: TRBJ2-4
d_call: .
clone_size: many

cdr3_aa: CASSLGYSGANVLTF
cdr3_nt: TGTGCCAGTTCCCTGGGCTACTCTGGGGCCAACGTCCTGACTTTC
v_call: TRBV28
j_call: TRBJ2-6
d_call: .
clone_size: .

cdr3_aa: CASSYTGYASYGYTF
cdr3_nt: TGTGCCAGCAGTTACACAGGGTATGCGAGCTATGGCTACACCTTC
v_call: TRBV28
j_call: TRBJ1-2
d_call: .
clone_size: few

cdr3_aa: CASSEALRLAGETQYF
cdr3_nt: TGTGCCAGCAGTGAAGCGCTCAGACTAGCGGGAGAGACCCAGTACTTC
v_call: TRBV6-1
j_call: TRBJ2-5
d_call: TRBD2
clone_size: many

cdr3_aa: CASSRTGRGSALHF
cdr3_nt: TGCGCCAGCAGCCGGACAGGGAGGGGTTCAGCCCTCCACTTT
v_call: TRBV10-1
j_call: TRBJ1-6
d_call: TRBD1
clone_size: many

cdr3_aa: CASSQDPAGGLREQYF
cdr3_nt: TGCGCCAGCAGCCAAGATCCAGCGGGAGGGCTGCGAGAGCAGTACTTC
v_call: TRBV4-1
j_call: TRBJ2-7
d_call: TRBD2
clone_size: few

cdr3_aa: CATTVQASNYGYTF
cdr3_nt: TGTGCCACCACGGTGCAGGCTTCTAACTATGGCTACACCTTC
v_call: TRBV19
j_call: TRBJ1-2
d_call: .
clone_size: few

cdr3_aa: CASSYSDSYNEQFF
cdr3_nt: TGTGCCAGCAGTTATTCAGACTCCTACAATGAGCAGTTCTTC
v_call: TRBV6-1
j_call: TRBJ2-1
d_call: .
clone_size: .

cdr3_aa: CAWSVIGRGADTQYF
cdr3_nt: TGTGCCTGGAGTGTAATCGGCAGGGGGGCAGATACGCAGTATTTT
v_call: TRBV30
j_call: TRBJ2-3
d_call: .
clone_size: few

cdr3_aa: CSASGRDTGELFF
cdr3_nt: TGCAGTGCTAGCGGGAGAGACACCGGGGAGCTGTTTTTT
v_call: TRBV20-1
j_call: TRBJ2-2
d_call: .
clone_size: few

cdr3_aa: CASSQAASPLHF
cdr3_nt: TGCGCCAGCAGCCAGGCGGCATCACCCCTCCACTTT
v_call: TRBV4-1
j_call: TRBJ1-6
d_call: .
clone_size: few

cdr3_aa: CASRPVWLAGGTDTQYF
cdr3_nt: TGCGCCAGCAGACCCGTATGGCTAGCGGGAGGGACAGATACGCAGTATTTT
v_call: TRBV10-2
j_call: TRBJ2-3
d_call: TRBD2
clone_size: many

cdr3_aa: CASSLGAGKNTGELFF
cdr3_nt: TGTGCCAGCAGCTTAGGAGCAGGGAAGAACACCGGGGAGCTGTTTTTT
v_call: TRBV7-6
j_call: TRBJ2-2
d_call: .
clone_size: .

cdr3_aa: CASSQEELTAYEQYF
cdr3_nt: TGCGCCAGCAGCCAAGAGGAATTGACAGCCTACGAGCAGTACTTC
v_call: TRBV4-1
j_call: TRBJ2-7
d_call: .
clone_size: .

cdr3_aa: CSATSGTGNEKLFF
cdr3_nt: TGCAGTGCGACGTCCGGGACAGGCAATGAAAAACTGTTTTTT
v_call: TRBV20-1
j_call: TRBJ1-4
d_call: TRBD1
clone_size: many

cdr3_aa: CASSLAAAFEQYF
cdr3_nt: TGTGCCAGCAGCTTGGCGGCCGCTTTTGAGCAGTACTTC
v_call: TRBV5-6
j_call: TRBJ2-7
d_call: .
clone_size: many

cdr3_aa: CASSPGSAETQYF
cdr3_nt: TGTGCCAGCAGCCCGGGGAGCGCAGAGACCCAGTACTTC
v_call: TRBV7-2
j_call: TRBJ2-5
d_call: .
clone_size: many

cdr3_aa: CASSIPLFSGNTIYF
cdr3_nt: TGTGCCAGTAGTATCCCGCTATTCTCTGGAAACACCATATATTTT
v_call: TRBV19
j_call: TRBJ1-3
d_call: .
clone_size: few

cdr3_aa: CASSEAGGQAYEQYF
cdr3_nt: TGTGCCAGCAGTGAAGCTGGGGGACAAGCCTACGAGCAGTACTTC
v_call: TRBV2
j_call: TRBJ2-7
d_call: .
clone_size: many

cdr3_aa: CASSYVRLAGPSSYNEQFF
cdr3_nt: TGTGCCAGCAGTTACGTGAGACTAGCGGGTCCTAGCTCCTACAATGAGCAGTTCTTC
v_call: TRBV6-2/TRBV6-3
j_call: TRBJ2-1
d_call: TRBD2
clone_size: .

cdr3_aa: CASSTRLSGIETQYF
cdr3_nt: TGTGCCAGTAGTACTCGTCTTTCGGGGATTGAGACCCAGTACTTC
v_call: TRBV19
j_call: TRBJ2-5
d_call: .
clone_size: few

cdr3_aa: CSASSNSAGGPEQYF
cdr3_nt: TGCAGTGCTAGTAGTAATTCGGCGGGAGGGCCTGAGCAGTACTTC
v_call: TRBV20-1
j_call: TRBJ2-7
d_call: TRBD2
clone_size: .

cdr3_aa: CASSRLQGADEQFF
cdr3_nt: TGTGCCAGCAGCCGATTACAGGGGGCCGATGAGCAGTTCTTC
v_call: TRBV6-1
j_call: TRBJ2-1
d_call: TRBD1
clone_size: .

cdr3_aa: CASSEGAGGTYNEQFF
cdr3_nt: TGTGCCAGCAGTGAAGGTGCGGGAGGTACCTACAATGAGCAGTTCTTC
v_call: TRBV2
j_call: TRBJ2-1
d_call: TRBD2
clone_size: many

cdr3_aa: CSARGPTRGINEKLFF
cdr3_nt: TGCAGTGCTAGAGGTCCTACGCGGGGAATTAATGAAAAACTGTTTTTT
v_call: TRBV20-1
j_call: TRBJ1-4
d_call: .
clone_size: .

cdr3_aa: CASRTRGLSYEQYF
cdr3_nt: TGTGCCAGCAGGACCAGGGGGCTTTCCTACGAGCAGTACTTC
v_call: TRBV6-1
j_call: TRBJ2-7
d_call: TRBD1
clone_size: many

cdr3_aa: CSAGDKGRDGYTF
cdr3_nt: TGCAGCGCCGGAGATAAGGGGAGGGACGGCTACACCTTC
v_call: TRBV29-1
j_call: TRBJ1-2
d_call: .
clone_size: .

cdr3_aa: CASSLRTGYSGNTIYF
cdr3_nt: TGCGCCAGCAGCCTTAGGACCGGCTACTCTGGAAACACCATATATTTT
v_call: TRBV4-1
j_call: TRBJ1-3
d_call: .
clone_size: .

cdr3_aa: CASSPPASGSYNSPLHF
cdr3_nt: TGTGCCAGCAGCCCACCGGCCAGTGGCTCCTATAATTCACCCCTCCACTTT
v_call: TRBV6-1
j_call: TRBJ1-6
d_call: .
clone_size: few

cdr3_aa: CASSSSGGNGYTF
cdr3_nt: TGTGCCAGCAGTTCCTCGGGGGGGAATGGCTACACCTTC
v_call: TRBV27
j_call: TRBJ1-2
d_call: .
clone_size: .

cdr3_aa: CASSFIGDTQYF
cdr3_nt: TGTGCCAGCAGTTTTATTGGTGATACGCAGTATTTT
v_call: TRBV27
j_call: TRBJ2-3
d_call: .
clone_size: many

cdr3_aa: CASSGQFKKTYEQYF
cdr3_nt: TGTGCCAGCAGTGGACAGTTTAAAAAGACCTACGAGCAGTACTTC
v_call: TRBV2
j_call: TRBJ2-7
d_call: .
clone_size: .